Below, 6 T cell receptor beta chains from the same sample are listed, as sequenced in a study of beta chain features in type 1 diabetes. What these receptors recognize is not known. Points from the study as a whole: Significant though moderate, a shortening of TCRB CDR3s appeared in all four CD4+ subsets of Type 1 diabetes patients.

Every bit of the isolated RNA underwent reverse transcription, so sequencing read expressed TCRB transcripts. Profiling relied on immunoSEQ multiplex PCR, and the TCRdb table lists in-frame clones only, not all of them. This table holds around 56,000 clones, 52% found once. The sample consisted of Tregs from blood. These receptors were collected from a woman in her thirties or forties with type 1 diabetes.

This CDR3 is CASSLVMGGSYEQYF. The CDR3 DNA reads as TGTGCCAGCAGCTTGGTTATGGGAGGCTCCTACGAGCAGTACTTC. This rearrangement joins TRBV5-4 to TRBJ2-7, with D tentatively TRBD2 (6 bases). This CDR3 is built from 15 residues. Germline V gene sequence: CDR1 SGHNT, CDR2 YYREEE (reference sequence). Trimming left V 0 bases short and J 0 bases short, with 10 bases between.

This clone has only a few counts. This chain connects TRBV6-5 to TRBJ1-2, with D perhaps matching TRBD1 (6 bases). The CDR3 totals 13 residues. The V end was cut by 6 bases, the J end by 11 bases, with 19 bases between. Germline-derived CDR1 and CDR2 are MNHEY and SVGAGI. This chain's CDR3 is CASRGTQTVGYTF. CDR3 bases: TGTGCCAGCAGGGGGACACAAACCGTGGGTTACACCTTC.

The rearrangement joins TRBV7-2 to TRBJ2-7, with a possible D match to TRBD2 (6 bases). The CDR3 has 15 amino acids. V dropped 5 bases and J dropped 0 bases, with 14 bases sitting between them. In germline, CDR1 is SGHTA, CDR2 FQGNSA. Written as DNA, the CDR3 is TGTGCCAGCAGCCCCCAGGCTAGCGCCTCCTACGAGCAGTACTTC. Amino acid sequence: CASSPQASASYEQYF. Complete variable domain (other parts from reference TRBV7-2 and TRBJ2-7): GAGVSQSPSNKVTEKGKDVELRCDPISGHTALYWYRQSLGQGLEFLIYFQGNSAPDKSGLPSDRFSAERTGGSVSTLTIQRTQQEDSAVYLCASSPQASASYEQYFGPGTRLTVT.

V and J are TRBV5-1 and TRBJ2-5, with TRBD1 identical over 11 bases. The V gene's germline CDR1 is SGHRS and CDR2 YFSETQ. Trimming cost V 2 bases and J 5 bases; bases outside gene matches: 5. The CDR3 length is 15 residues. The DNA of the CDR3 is TGCGCCAGCAGCTTAGGACAGGGGGCGATCGAGACCCAGTACTTC. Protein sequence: CASSLGQGAIETQYF.

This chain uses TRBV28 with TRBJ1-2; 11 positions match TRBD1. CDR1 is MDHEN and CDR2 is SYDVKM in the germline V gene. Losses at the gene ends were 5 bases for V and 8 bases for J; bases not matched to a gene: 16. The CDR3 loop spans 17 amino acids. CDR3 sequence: CASSPGGQGALLGGYTF. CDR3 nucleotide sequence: TGTGCCAGCAGTCCCGGCGGACAGGGGGCCCTACTGGGAGGCTACACCTTC.

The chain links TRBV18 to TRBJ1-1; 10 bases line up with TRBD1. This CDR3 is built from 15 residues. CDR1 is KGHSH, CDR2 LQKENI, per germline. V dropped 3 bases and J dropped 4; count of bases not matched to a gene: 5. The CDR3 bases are TGTGCCAGCTCACCTAGGACAGGGGGGGTCACTGAAGCTTTCTTT. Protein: CASSPRTGGVTEAFF.